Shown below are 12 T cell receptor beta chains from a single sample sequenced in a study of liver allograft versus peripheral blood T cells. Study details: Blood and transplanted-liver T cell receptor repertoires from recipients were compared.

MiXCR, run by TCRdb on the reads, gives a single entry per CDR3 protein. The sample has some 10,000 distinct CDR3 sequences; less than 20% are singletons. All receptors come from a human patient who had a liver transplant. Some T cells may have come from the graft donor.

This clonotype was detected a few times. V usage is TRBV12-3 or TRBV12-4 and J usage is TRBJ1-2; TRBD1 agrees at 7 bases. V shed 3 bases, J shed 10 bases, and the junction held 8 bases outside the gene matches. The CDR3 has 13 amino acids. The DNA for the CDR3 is TGTGCCAGCAGTTTCAGACAGGGAGTTGCCTACACCTTC. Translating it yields CASSFRQGVAYTF.

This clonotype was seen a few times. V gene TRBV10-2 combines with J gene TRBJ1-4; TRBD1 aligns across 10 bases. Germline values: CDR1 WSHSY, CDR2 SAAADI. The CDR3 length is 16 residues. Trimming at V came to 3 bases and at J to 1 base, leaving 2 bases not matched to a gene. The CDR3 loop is CASSDGQGETNEKLFF. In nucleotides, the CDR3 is TGCGCCAGCAGTGATGGACAGGGGGAAACTAATGAAAAACTGTTTTTT.

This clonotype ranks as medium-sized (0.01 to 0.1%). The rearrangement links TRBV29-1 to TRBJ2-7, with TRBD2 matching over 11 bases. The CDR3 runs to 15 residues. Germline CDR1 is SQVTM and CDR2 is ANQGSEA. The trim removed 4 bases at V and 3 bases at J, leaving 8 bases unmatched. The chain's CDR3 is CSVVPPGTSGYEQYF. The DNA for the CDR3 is TGCAGCGTTGTACCCCCCGGGACTAGCGGCTACGAGCAGTACTTC.

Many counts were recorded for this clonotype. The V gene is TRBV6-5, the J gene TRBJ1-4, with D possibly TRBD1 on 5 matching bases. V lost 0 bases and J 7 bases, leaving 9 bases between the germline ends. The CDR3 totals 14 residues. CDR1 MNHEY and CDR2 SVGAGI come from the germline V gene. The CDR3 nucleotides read TGTGCCAGCAGTTACTCAGGGCAGGGTGAAAAACTGTTTTTT. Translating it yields CASSYSGQGEKLFF.

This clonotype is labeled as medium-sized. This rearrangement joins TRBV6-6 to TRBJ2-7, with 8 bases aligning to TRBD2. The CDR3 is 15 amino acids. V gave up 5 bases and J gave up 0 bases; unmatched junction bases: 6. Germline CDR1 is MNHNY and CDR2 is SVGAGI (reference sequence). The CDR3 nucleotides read TGTGCCAGCAGTCCAGCCGGGACTAGCTCCTACGAGCAGTACTTC. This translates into CASSPAGTSSYEQYF.

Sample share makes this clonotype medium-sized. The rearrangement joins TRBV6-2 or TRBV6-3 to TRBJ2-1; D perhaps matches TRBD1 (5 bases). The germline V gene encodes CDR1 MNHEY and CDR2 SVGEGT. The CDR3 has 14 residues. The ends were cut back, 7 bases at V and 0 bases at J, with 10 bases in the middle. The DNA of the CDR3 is TGTGCCAGCACCCGACAGCCCTCCTACAATGAGCAGTTCTTC. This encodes CASTRQPSYNEQFF.

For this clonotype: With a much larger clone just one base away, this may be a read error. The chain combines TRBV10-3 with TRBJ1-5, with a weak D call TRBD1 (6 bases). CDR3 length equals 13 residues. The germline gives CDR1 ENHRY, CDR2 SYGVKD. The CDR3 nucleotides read TGTGCCATCTGCAGGGGCCCCAATCAGCACCAGCATTTT. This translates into CAICRGPNQHQHF.

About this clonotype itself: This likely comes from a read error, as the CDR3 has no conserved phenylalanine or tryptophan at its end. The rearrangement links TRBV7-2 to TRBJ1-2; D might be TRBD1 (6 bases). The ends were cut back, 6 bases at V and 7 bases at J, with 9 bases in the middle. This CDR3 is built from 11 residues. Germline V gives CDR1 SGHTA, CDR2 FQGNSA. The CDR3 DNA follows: TGTGCCAGCAGTACCAGGGGTGGCTACACCTCC. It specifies CASSTRGGYTS.

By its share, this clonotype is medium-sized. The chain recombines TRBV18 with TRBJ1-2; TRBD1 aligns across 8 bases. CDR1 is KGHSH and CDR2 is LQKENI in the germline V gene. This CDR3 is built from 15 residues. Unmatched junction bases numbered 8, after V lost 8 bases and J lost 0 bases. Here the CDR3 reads CASQAADRANYGYTF. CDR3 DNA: TGTGCCAGCCAGGCAGCGGACAGGGCTAACTATGGCTACACCTTC.

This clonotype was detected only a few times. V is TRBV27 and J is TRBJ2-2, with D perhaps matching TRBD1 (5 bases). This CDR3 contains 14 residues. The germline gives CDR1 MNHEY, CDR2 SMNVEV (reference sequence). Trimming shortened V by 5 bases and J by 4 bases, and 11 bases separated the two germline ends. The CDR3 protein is CASSPTVSTGELFF. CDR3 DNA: TGTGCCAGCAGTCCGACAGTTTCCACCGGGGAGCTGTTTTTT.

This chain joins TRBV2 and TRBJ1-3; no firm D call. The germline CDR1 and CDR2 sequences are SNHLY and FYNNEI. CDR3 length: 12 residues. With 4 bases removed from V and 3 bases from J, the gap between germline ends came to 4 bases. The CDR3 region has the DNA TGTGCCAGCAGTGTAGGTGGAAACACCATATATTTT. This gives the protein CASSVGGNTIYF.

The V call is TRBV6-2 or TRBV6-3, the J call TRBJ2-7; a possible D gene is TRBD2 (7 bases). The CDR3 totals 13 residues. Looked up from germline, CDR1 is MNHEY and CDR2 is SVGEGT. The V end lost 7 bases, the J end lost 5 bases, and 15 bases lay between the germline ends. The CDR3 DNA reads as TGTGCCAGCAACGTGGGGGGGCAGGACGAGCAGTACTTC. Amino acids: CASNVGGQDEQYF.